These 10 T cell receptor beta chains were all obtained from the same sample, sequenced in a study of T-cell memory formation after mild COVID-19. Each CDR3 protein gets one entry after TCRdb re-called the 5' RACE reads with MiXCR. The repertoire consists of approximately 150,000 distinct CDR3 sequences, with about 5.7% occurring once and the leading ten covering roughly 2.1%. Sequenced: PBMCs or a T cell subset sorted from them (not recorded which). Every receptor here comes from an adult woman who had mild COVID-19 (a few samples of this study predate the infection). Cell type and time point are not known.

CDR3 region: CASSPARDSEPHYGYTF. In DNA form, the CDR3 reads TGTGCCAGCAGCCCCGCCCGGGACTCCGAACCCCACTATGGCTACACCTTC. The chain carries TRBV4-2 and TRBJ1-2; a weak D match, TRBD1 (5 bases). Trimming pared 4 bases from V and 3 bases from J, leaving 21 bases between. CDR1 is LGHNA and CDR2 is YNFKEQ in the germline V gene. This CDR3 has 17 amino acids.

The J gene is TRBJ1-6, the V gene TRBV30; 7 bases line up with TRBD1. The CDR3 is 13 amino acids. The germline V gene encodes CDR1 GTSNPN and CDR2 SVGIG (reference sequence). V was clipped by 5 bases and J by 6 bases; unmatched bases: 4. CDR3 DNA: TGTGCCTGGGCGACAGGGTCTAATTCACCCCTCCACTTT. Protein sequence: CAWATGSNSPLHF.

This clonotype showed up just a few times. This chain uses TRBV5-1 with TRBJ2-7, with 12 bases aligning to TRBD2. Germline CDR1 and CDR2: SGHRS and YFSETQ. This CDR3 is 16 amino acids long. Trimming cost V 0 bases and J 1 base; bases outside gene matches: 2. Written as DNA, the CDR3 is TGCGCCAGCAGCTTGGGACTAGCGGGGGATTCCTACGAGCAGTACTTC. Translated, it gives CASSLGLAGDSYEQYF.

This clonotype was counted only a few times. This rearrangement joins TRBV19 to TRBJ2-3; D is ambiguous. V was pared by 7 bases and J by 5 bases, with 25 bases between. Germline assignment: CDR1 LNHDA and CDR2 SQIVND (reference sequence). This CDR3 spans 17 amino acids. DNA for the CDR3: TGTGCCAGTACCACCGCCCCCGCCAGTCAGAGAGGAGATACGCAGTATTTT. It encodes CASTTAPASQRGDTQYF.

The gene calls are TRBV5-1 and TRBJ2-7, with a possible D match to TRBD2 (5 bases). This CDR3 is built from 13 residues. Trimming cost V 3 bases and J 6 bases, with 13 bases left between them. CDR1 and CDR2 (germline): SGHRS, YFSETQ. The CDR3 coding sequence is TGCGCCAGCAGCTCCCTTACTAGTCCCGAGCAGTACTTC. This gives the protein CASSSLTSPEQYF. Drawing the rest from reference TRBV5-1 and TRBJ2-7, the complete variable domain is KAGVTQTPRYLIKTRGQQVTLSCSPISGHRSVSWYQQTPGQGLQFLFEYFSETQRNKGNFPGRFSGRQFSNSRSEMNVSTLELGDSALYLCASSSLTSPEQYFGPGTRLTVT.

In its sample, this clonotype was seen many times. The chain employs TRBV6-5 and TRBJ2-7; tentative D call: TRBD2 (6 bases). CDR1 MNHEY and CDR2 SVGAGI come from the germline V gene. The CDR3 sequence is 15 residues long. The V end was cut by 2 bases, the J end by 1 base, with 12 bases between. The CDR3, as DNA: TGTGCCAGCAGTTACGGTACCGGGACTTCCTACGAGCAGTACTTC. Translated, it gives CASSYGTGTSYEQYF.

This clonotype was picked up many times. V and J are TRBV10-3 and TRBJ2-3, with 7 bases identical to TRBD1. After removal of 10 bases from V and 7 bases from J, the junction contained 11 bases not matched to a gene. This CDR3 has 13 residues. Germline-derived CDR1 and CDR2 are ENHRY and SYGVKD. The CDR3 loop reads CATWMGQTNTQYF. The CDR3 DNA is TGTGCCACCTGGATGGGACAGACGAATACGCAGTATTTT.

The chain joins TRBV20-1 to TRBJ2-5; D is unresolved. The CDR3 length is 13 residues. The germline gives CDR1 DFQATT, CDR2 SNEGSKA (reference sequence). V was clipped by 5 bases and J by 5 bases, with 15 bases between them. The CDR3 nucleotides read TGCAGTGCTCCCCCGGGCGTGGGGGAGACCCAGTACTTC. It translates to CSAPPGVGETQYF.

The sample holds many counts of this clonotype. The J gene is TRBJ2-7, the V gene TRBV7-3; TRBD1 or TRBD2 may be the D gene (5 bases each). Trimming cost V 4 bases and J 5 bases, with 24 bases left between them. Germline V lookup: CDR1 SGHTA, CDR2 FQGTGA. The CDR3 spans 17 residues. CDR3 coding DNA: TGTGCCAGCAGCTGGGGTGAGGGGACGGCTCGCTCGAACGAGCAGTACTTC. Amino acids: CASSWGEGTARSNEQYF.

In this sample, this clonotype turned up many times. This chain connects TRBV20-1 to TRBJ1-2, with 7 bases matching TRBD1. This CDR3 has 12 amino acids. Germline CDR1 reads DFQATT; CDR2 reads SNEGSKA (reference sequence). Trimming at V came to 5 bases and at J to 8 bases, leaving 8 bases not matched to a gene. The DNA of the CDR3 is TGCAGTGCTGAACAGGGGCCGTTGGGCTACACCTTC. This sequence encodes CSAEQGPLGYTF.